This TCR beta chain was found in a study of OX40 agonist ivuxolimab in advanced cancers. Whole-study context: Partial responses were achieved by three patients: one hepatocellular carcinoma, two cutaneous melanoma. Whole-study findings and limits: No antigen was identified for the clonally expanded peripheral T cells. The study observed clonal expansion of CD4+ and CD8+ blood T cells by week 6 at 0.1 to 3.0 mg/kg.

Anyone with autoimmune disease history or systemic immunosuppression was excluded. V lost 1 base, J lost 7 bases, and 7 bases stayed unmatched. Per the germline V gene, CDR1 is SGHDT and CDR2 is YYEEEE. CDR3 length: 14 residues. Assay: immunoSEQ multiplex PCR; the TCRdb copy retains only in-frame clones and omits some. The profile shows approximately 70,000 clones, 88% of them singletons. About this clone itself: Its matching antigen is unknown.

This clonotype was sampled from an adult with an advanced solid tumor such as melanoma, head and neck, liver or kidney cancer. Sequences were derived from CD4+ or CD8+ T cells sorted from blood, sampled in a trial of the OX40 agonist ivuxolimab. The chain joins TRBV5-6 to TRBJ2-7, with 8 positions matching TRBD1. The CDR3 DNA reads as TGTGCCAGCAGCTTGACCGACAGGGGTGGGGAGCAGTACTTC. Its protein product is CASSLTDRGGEQYF.